This TCR beta chain was found in a study of CD8 T cells in Susac syndrome. Reverse transcription of roughly 0.5 to 1 ug RNA used random hexamers. Using its own MiXCR run on the immunoSEQ multiplex PCR reads, TCRdb lists one record per CDR3 protein. Here the sample spans around 190,000 distinct CDR3 sequences, about 95% being singletons. Germline V gives CDR1 DFQATT, CDR2 SNEGSKA (reference sequence). V lost 5 bases to trimming and J lost 5 bases, with 16 bases between them. The CDR3 loop spans 14 amino acids. The source of this sequence is a human donor in good health. Sequenced input: CD4+ T cells from PBMCs. V gene TRBV20-1 combines with J gene TRBJ2-1; D is ambiguous. The CDR3, as DNA: TGCAGTGCTTCGGACGAGGCCGGCCACAATGAGCAGTTCTTC. It codes for CSASDEAGHNEQFF.